This T cell receptor beta chain was retrieved from a study of blood T cells in healthy people across ages. On this clonotype itself: Antigen: not known.

The study, taken as a whole, reports: TCR beta diversity tracked closely with naive T cell percentage.

Primed by a sample-barcoded 5' primer and a J-beta primer mix, a second PCR proceeded for 7 to 11 cycles. Through a template-switch adaptor with 12 random nucleotides, each cDNA molecule received a tag. TCRdb ran MiXCR on the 5' RACE reads and lists one entry per CDR3 protein. The profile shows 760,000 or so distinct CDR3 sequences, 25% of them singletons. The CDR3 extends over 13 amino acids. Germline CDR1 MGHRA, CDR2 YSYEKL. V gave up 4 bases and J gave up 14 bases, with 15 bases separating them. There were healthy Caucasian individuals from Russia, aged roughly 6 to 100, serving as donors. These sequences were also reported in another study, on T cells of mothers and their children. As reported in that work: Overlap ran slightly, non-significantly higher for related than unrelated mother-child pairs.

The sample was blood. The clonotype was recovered from a boy aged 5-17 years in good health. The genes are TRBV4-1 and TRBJ1-6; D uncertain. The CDR3 DNA follows: TGCGCCAGCAGCCCCCCGACGGCGCCCTCCCTCCACTTT. Protein sequence: CASSPPTAPSLHF.